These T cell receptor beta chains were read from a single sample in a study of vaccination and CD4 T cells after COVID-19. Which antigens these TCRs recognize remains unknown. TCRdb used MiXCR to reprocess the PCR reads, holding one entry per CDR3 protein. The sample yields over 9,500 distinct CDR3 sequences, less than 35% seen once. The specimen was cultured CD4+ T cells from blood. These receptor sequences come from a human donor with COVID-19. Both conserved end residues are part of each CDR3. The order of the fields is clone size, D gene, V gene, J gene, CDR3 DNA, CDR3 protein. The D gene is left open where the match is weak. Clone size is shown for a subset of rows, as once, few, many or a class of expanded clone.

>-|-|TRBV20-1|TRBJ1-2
TGCAGTGCTAGCCCCAACGGATTAAACTATGGCTACACCTTC
CSASPNGLNYGYTF
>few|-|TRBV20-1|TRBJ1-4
TGCAGTGCTAGGTCCTATCTTAGTAATGAAAAACTGTTTTTT
CSARSYLSNEKLFF
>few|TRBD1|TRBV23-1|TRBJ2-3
TGCGCCAGCAGTTCCTGGGACAGGGGTGAAGATACGCAGTATTTT
CASSSWDRGEDTQYF
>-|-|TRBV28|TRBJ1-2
TGTGCCAGCAGCGAACCCCGGGGATATGGCTACACCTTC
CASSEPRGYGYTF
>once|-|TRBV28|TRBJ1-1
TGTGCCAGCGCCGGCAGCCATGAAGCTTTCTTT
CASAGSHEAFF
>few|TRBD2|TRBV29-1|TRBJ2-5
TGCAGCCCCAAAAGAGCGGGGGAAGAGACCCAGTACTTC
CSPKRAGEETQYF
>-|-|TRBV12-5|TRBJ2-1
TGTGCTAGTGGCCGGGAGTACAATGAGCAGTTCTTC
CASGREYNEQFF
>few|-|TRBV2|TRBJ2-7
TGTGCCAGCAGTGAAGCAGGACAGAACTCCTACGAGCAGTACTTC
CASSEAGQNSYEQYF
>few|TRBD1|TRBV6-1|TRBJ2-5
TGTGCCAGCAGTGTTCAGGGGGACCAAGAGACCCAGTACTTC
CASSVQGDQETQYF
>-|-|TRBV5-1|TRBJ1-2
TGCGCCAGCAGCTTGTCCGGGGGCGAAGGCTACACCTTC
CASSLSGGEGYTF
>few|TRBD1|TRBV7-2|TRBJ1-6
TGTGCCAGCAGCTTAGTGGGACAGGGGAATTCACCCCTCCACTTT
CASSLVGQGNSPLHF
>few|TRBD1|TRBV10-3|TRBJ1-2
TGTGCCATCACCCCGGGACAGGGAAACTATGGCTACACCTTC
CAITPGQGNYGYTF
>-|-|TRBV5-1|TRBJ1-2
TGCGCCAGCAGCAACACCGGGACCGATTCTAGCACCTTC
CASSNTGTDSSTF
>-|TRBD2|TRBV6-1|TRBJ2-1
TGTGCCAGCAGTGGCCAAGTAGCGGGGGGGCCTCGTAATGAGCAGTTCTTC
CASSGQVAGGPRNEQFF
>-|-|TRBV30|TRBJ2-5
TGTGCCTGGATTTCTAGGGGAGAGACCCAGTACTTC
CAWISRGETQYF
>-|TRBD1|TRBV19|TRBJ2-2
TGTGCCAGTCTCAGACCGACAGGGGGGAACACCGGGGAGCTGTTTTTT
CASLRPTGGNTGELFF
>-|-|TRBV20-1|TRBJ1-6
TGCAGTGCTAGAGGTGACTTAGCATATAATTCACCCCTCCACTTT
CSARGDLAYNSPLHF
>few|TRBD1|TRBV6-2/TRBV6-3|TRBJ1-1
TGTGCCAGCGGGCAGGGGGTTGAAGCTTTCTTT
CASGQGVEAFF
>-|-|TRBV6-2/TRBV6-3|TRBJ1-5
TGTGCCAGCAGTCTTTATGGGGCCGGGCCCCAAGAGCATCAGCCCCAGCATTTT
CASSLYGAGPQEHQPQHF
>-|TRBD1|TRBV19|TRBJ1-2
TGTGCCAGCAATAGGGACAGTGCTAATATCTATGGCTACACCTTC
CASNRDSANIYGYTF
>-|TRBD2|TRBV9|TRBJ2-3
TGTGCCAGCAGCGGGGCTAGCGGGGTCCCTTTAGGCACAGATACGCAGTATTTT
CASSGASGVPLGTDTQYF
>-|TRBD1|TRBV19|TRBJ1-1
TGTGCCAGTAGTATTGGGGGACAGGGGGACACTGAAGCTTTCTTT
CASSIGGQGDTEAFF
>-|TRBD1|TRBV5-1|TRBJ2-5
TGCGCCAGCAGTCTACAGGGGAAAGAGACCCAGTACTTC
CASSLQGKETQYF
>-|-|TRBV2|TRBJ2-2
TGTGCCAGCAGTGAAGGGCTTCAGTACACCGGGGAGCTGTTTTTT
CASSEGLQYTGELFF
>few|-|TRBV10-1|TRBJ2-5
TGCGCCAGCAGTCGCCAGAAAGAGACCCAGTACTTC
CASSRQKETQYF
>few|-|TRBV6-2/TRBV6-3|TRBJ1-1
TGTGCCAGCAGTTACCTGGGGATCACTGAAGCTTTCTTT
CASSYLGITEAFF
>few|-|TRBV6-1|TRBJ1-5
TGTGCCAGCGGGCGGGGCGATCAGCCCCAGCATTTT
CASGRGDQPQHF
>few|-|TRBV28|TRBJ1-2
TGTGCCAGCAGTTTAAGAGGACAGCCCCTTAACTATGGCTACACCTTC
CASSLRGQPLNYGYTF
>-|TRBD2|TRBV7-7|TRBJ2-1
TGTGCTAGCAGCTTAGCCGCGGCGGGGGATACCTACAATGAGCAGTTCTTC
CASSLAAAGDTYNEQFF
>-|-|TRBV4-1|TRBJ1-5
TGCGCCAGCAGCCAAGGGCAGGGAGGCAATCAGCCCCAGCATTTT
CASSQGQGGNQPQHF
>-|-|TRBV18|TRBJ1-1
TGTGCCAGCTCACCATCAGGGGATAACACTGAAGCTTTCTTT
CASSPSGDNTEAFF
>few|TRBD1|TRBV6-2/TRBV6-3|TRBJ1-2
TGTGCCACCAGGGACAGGACCTTCTATGGCTACACCTTC
CATRDRTFYGYTF
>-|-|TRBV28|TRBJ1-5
TGTGCCAGCGAGGGAATCAATCAGCCCCAGCATTTT
CASEGINQPQHF
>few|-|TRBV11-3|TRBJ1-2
TGTGCCAGCAGCTTAGATCGTAAGGATAACTATGGCTACACCTTC
CASSLDRKDNYGYTF
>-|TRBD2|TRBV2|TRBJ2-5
TGTGCCAGCAGGGAGGGACTAGCGGGGAACCTCGGAGAGACCCAGTACTTC
CASREGLAGNLGETQYF
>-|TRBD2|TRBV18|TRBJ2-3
TGTGCCAGCTCACCGGGCCGTACGGGACTAGCGGCTTTCGACACAGATACGCAGTATTTT
CASSPGRTGLAAFDTDTQYF
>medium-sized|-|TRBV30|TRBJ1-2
TGTGCCTGGAGTGTACTGGCAGGGAACTATGGCTACACCTTC
CAWSVLAGNYGYTF
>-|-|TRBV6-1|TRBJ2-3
TGTGCCAGCAGCATCGGGAGCTTCACAGATACGCAGTATTTT
CASSIGSFTDTQYF
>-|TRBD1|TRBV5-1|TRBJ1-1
TGCGCCAGCAGCGGCGGACAGGTTACTGAAGCTTTCTTT
CASSGGQVTEAFF
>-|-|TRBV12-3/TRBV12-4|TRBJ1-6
TGTGCCAGCAGTTTAATGGGCCGTAATTCACCCCTCCACTTT
CASSLMGRNSPLHF
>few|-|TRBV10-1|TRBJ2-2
TGCGCCAGCAGTGATGCCCTTGGGGAGCTGTTTTTT
CASSDALGELFF
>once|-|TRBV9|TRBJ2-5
TGTGCCAGCAGCGTACAGGGACTTGATCAAGAGACCCAGTACTTC
CASSVQGLDQETQYF
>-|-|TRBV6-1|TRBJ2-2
TGTGCCAGCAGTGAAATCCCCGGGGAGCTGTTTTTT
CASSEIPGELFF
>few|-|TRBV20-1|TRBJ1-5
TGCAGTGCTCACCATCCCACAACAGGAAACAATCAGCCCCAGCATTTT
CSAHHPTTGNNQPQHF
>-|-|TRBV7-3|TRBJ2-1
TGTGCCAGCAGCCTGGACAGAAACTCCTACAATGAGCAGTTCTTC
CASSLDRNSYNEQFF
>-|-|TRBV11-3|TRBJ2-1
TGTGCCAGCAGCTTTGAGCGAAGCTCCTACAATGAGCAGTTCTTC
CASSFERSSYNEQFF
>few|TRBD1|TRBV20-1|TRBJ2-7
TGCAGTGCTAGACCTAGGGGGCCTATGAGACAGACTGACTCCTACGAGCAGTACTTC
CSARPRGPMRQTDSYEQYF
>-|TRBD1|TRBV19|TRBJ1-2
TGTGCCAGTAGCGTGGGACAGTCTAGCTATGGCTACACCTTC
CASSVGQSSYGYTF